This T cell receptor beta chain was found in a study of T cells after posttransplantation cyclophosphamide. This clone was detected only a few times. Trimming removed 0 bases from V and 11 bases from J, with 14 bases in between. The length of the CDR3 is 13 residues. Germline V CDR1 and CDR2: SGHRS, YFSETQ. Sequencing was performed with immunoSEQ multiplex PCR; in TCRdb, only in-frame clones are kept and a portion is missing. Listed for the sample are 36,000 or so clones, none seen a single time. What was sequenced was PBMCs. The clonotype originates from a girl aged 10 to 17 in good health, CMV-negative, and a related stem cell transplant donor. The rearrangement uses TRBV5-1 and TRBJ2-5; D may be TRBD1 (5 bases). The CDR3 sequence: CASSLAAKGKQYF. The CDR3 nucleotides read TGCGCCAGCAGCTTGGCCGCGAAGGGGAAGCAGTACTTC.